This TCR beta chain is from a study of vaccination effects on CD4 cells after COVID-19. Sequencing used immunoSEQ multiplex PCR; TCRdb keeps in-frame clones, though not all of them. The data show about 27,000 clones, with about 70% seen just once and about 20% held by the top ten. Study-wide results and limits: By a late point after vaccination, infection- and vaccine-induced clones had shrunk markedly through clonal contraction.

The table lists this clone with a count of one. Its target is unknown. Germline V CDR1 and CDR2: SGHRS, YFSETQ. CDR3 size: 17 residues. With 0 bases removed from V and 0 bases from J, the gap between germline ends came to 10 bases. With the ViraFEST assay, the study expanded antigen-specific CD4+ T cells using viral peptide pools, then sequenced them. Isolating CD4+ T cells followed about 11 days of culture. The study found no prior SARS-CoV-2 infection in the vaccine recipients, who tested negative for nucleocapsid antibodies. The researchers cultured some 2.1 million PBMC per well with around 9.2 IU/ml IL-2 and roughly 10 ug/ml peptides. Half-medium changes using IL-2 medium occurred on days 3 and 7.

The TCR sequence derives from a human donor who received a COVID-19 vaccine. The J gene is TRBJ2-6, the V gene TRBV5-1, with D uncertain. The source was CD4+ T cells from PBMCs cultured with HCoV-NL63 spike peptides, collected before COVID-19 vaccination. The DNA of the CDR3 is TGCGCCAGCAGCTTGGAGGGCAGATTCTCTGGGGCCAACGTCCTGACTTTC. Protein: CASSLEGRFSGANVLTF.